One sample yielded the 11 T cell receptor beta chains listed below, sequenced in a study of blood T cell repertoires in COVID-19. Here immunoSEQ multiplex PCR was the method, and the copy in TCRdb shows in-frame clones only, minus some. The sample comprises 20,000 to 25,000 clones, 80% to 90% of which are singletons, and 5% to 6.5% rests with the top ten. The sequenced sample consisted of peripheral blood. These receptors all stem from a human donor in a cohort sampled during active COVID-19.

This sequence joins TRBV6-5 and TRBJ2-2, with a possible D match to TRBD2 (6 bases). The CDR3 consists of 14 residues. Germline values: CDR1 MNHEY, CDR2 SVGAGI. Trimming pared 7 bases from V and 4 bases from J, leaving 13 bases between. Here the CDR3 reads CASKGGMFTGELFF. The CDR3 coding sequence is TGTGCCAGCAAGGGCGGGATGTTCACCGGGGAGCTGTTTTTT.

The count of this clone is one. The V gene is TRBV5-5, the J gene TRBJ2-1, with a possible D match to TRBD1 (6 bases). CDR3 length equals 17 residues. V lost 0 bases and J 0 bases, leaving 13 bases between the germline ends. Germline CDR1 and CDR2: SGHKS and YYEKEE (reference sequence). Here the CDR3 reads CASSLAQGLSSYNEQFF. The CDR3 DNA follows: TGTGCCAGCAGCTTGGCACAGGGCCTAAGCTCCTACAATGAGCAGTTCTTC.

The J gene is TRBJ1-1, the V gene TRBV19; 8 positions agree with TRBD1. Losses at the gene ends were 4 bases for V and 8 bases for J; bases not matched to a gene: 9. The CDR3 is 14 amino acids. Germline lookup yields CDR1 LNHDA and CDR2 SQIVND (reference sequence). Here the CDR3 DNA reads TGTGCCAGTAGTAGCAGGGGGCCTTACATGGAAGCTTTCTTT. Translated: CASSSRGPYMEAFF.

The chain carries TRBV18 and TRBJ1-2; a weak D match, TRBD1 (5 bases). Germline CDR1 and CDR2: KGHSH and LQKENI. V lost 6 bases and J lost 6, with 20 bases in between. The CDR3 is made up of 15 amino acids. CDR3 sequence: CASSPPPGSLDGYTF. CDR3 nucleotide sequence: TGTGCCAGCTCCCCTCCCCCAGGGTCTCTCGATGGCTACACCTTC.

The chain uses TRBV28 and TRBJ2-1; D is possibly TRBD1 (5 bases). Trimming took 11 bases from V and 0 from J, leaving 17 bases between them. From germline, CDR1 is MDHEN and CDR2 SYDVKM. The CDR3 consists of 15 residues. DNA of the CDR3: TGTGCCGGGGCTAAGGGGCCAAGCTCCTACAATGAGCAGTTCTTC. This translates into CAGAKGPSSYNEQFF.

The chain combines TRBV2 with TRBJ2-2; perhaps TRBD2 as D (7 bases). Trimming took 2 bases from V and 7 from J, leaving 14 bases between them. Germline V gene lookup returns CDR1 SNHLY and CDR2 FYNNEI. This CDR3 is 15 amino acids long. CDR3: CASSESRGGRGELFF. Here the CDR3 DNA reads TGTGCCAGCAGTGAAAGTAGGGGGGGCCGCGGGGAGCTGTTTTTT.

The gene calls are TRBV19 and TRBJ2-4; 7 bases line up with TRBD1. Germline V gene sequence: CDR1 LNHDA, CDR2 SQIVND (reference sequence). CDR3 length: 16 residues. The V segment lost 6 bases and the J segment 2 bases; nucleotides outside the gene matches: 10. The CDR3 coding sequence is TGTGCCAGTAGCAGGGGGACCTACCAGCCCAAAAACATTCAGTACTTC. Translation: CASSRGTYQPKNIQYF.

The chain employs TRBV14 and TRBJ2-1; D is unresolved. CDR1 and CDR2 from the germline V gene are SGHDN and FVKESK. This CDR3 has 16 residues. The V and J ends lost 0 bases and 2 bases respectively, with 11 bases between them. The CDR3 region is CASSQEAVPAYNEQFF. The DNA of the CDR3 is TGTGCCAGCAGCCAAGAGGCGGTACCCGCCTACAATGAGCAGTTCTTC.

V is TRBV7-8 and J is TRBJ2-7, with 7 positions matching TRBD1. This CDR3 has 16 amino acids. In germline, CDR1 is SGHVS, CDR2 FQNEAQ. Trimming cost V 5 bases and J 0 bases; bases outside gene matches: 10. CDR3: CASSVSRQGPSYEQYF. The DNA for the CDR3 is TGTGCCAGCAGCGTTTCCAGACAGGGACCCTCCTACGAGCAGTACTTC.

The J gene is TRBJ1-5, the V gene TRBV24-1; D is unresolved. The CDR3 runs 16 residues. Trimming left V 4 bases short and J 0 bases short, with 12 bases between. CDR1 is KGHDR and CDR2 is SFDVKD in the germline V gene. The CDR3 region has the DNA TGTGCCACCAGTGAAAACCAGGTAGATAGCAATCAGCCCCAGCATTTT. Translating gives CATSENQVDSNQPQHF.

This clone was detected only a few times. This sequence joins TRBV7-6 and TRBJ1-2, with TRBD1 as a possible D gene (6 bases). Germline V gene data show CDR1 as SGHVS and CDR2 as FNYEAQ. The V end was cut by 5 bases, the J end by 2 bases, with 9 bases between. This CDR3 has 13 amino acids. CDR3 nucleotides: TGTGCCAGCAGCCGAGGGACAAACTATGGCTACACCTTC. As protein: CASSRGTNYGYTF.